These 28 T cell receptor beta chains were all obtained from the same sample, sequenced in a study of T cell repertoires in cytomegalovirus infection. TCRdb recomputed calls from the reads with MiXCR, one row per CDR3 protein. The sample holds some 320,000 distinct CDR3 sequences; almost 30% are singletons and the top ten take 20%. These receptors' antigens are unknown. The specimen was cultured PBMCs, collected from culture after CMV antigen stimulation. Receptor source: a human donor in good health (CMV status not recorded). Some clones in this sample may be carry-over from other donors' samples.

The genes are TRBV7-6 and TRBJ1-1; tentatively, D is TRBD1 (6 bases). Germline V gene lookup returns CDR1 SGHVS and CDR2 FNYEAQ. The CDR3 spans 16 residues. Trimming took 4 bases from V and 0 from J, leaving 15 bases between them. CDR3 in DNA: TGTGCCAGCAGCTCGAGGGGGTCCGGGGTGAACACTGAAGCTTTCTTT. Residues: CASSSRGSGVNTEAFF.

This clonotype was seen repeatedly, ten times or more. A junction boundary mismatches the germline segment, possibly from a read error. This chain uses TRBV7-9 with TRBJ2-5; tentative D call: TRBD1 (5 bases). Looked up from germline, CDR1 is SEHNR and CDR2 is FQNEAQ (reference sequence). The CDR3 consists of 12 residues. This chain's CDR3 is CASSLAGWPPHF. The DNA for the CDR3 is TGTGCCAGCAGCTTGGCAGGGTGGCCACCTCACTTC.

The chain couples TRBV7-8 to TRBJ2-5; 8 nucleotides agree with TRBD2. With V trimmed by 5 bases and J by 2 bases, 10 bases remained unmatched. This CDR3 is built from 16 residues. Germline V gene data show CDR1 as SGHVS and CDR2 as FQNEAQ. The CDR3 spells CASSPPGGGLQETQYF. The CDR3 DNA sequence: TGTGCCAGCAGCCCCCCCGGCGGGGGGTTGCAAGAGACCCAGTACTTC.

The chain recombines TRBV7-6 with TRBJ1-1; D is unresolved. V dropped 1 base and J dropped 1 base, with 10 bases sitting between them. This CDR3 spans 15 amino acids. Germline values: CDR1 SGHVS, CDR2 FNYEAQ. This chain's CDR3 is CASSLVTRKNTEAFF. The CDR3 nucleotides read TGTGCCAGCAGCTTAGTTACCCGAAAGAACACTGAAGCTTTCTTT.

V usage is TRBV18 and J usage is TRBJ1-2; 11 bases are shared with TRBD1. V lost 3 bases and J lost 5; bases outside the gene matches: 5. CDR1 is KGHSH, CDR2 LQKENI, per germline. The CDR3 length is 15 residues. CDR3 coding DNA: TGTGCCAGCTCACCGACCGGGACAGGGGGTTATGGCTACACCTTC. Its translation is CASSPTGTGGYGYTF. Supplemented by reference TRBV18 and TRBJ1-2, the full variable domain reads NAGVMQNPRHLVRRRGQEARLRCSPMKGHSHVYWYRQLPEEGLKFMVYLQKENIIDESGMPKERFSAEFPKEGPSILRIQQVVRGDSAAYFCASSPTGTGGYGYTFGSGTRLTVV.

This chain joins TRBV5-1 and TRBJ2-3; possibly TRBD2 for D (5 bases). The ends were cut back, 3 bases at V and 4 bases at J, with 15 bases in the middle. This CDR3 comprises 15 residues. Per germline, CDR1 SGHRS and CDR2 YFSETQ. Here the CDR3 reads CASSSSGISPDTQYF. The CDR3 bases are TGCGCCAGCAGCTCGTCGGGGATTTCGCCAGATACGCAGTATTTT. The whole variable domain, remainder taken from reference TRBV5-1 and TRBJ2-3, is KAGVTQTPRYLIKTRGQQVTLSCSPISGHRSVSWYQQTPGQGLQFLFEYFSETQRNKGNFPGRFSGRQFSNSRSEMNVSTLELGDSALYLCASSSSGISPDTQYFGPGTRLTVL.

Only a few counts were recorded for this clonotype. V and J are TRBV27 and TRBJ2-7, with 8 bases fitting TRBD2. This CDR3 contains 14 residues. The germline gives CDR1 MNHEY, CDR2 SMNVEV (reference sequence). The junction had 6 bases not matched to a gene; V was cut back by 4 bases and J by 4 bases. The chain's CDR3 is CASSSSGSRYEQYF. The DNA for the CDR3 is TGTGCCAGCAGTTCAAGCGGGAGTAGGTACGAGCAGTACTTC.

In its sample, this clonotype was seen a few times. The gene calls are TRBV19 and TRBJ1-2; D gene uncertain. CDR3 length equals 13 residues. The germline V and J ends were trimmed by 3 bases and 4 bases, with 9 bases remaining between them. CDR1 is LNHDA, CDR2 SQIVND, per germline (reference sequence). The chain's CDR3 is CASSIRSFYGYTF. As DNA, the CDR3 is TGTGCCAGTAGTATTCGGAGTTTCTATGGCTACACCTTC.

This clonotype has a handful of counts. V gene TRBV7-6 combines with J gene TRBJ2-5, with 11 bases lining up with TRBD1. The CDR3 contains 17 residues. Per the germline V gene, CDR1 is SGHVS and CDR2 is FNYEAQ. J lost 4 bases, V lost 1 base, and 8 bases had no gene match. The CDR3 loop reads CASSLGLGTGGGETQYF. The CDR3 coding sequence is TGTGCCAGCAGCTTAGGACTCGGGACAGGGGGAGGAGAGACCCAGTACTTC. The full variable domain, in which reference TRBV7-6 and TRBJ2-5 provide the parts outside the CDR3, is GAGVSQSPRYKVTKRGQDVALRCDPISGHVSLYWYRQALGQGPEFLTYFNYEAQQDKSGLPNDRFSAERPEGSISTLTIQRTEQRDSAMYRCASSLGLGTGGGETQYFGPGTRLLVL.

This clonotype was found a few times. The rearrangement joins TRBV27 to TRBJ2-2; D tentatively fits TRBD1 or TRBD2 (6 bases each). Trimming took 2 bases from V and 2 from J, leaving 12 bases between them. The CDR3 extends over 16 amino acids. Looked up from germline, CDR1 is MNHEY and CDR2 is SMNVEV (reference sequence). CDR3 in amino acids: CASSLVRGANTGELFF. The CDR3 DNA follows: TGTGCCAGCAGTTTAGTGAGGGGGGCCAACACCGGGGAGCTGTTTTTT.

This clonotype turned up a few times. The rearrangement links TRBV15 to TRBJ2-7; unclear D gene. V was pared by 0 bases and J by 6 bases, with 6 bases between. Germline-derived CDR1 and CDR2 are LNHNV and YYDKDF (reference sequence). The CDR3 sequence is 12 residues long. The chain's CDR3 is CATSRERGEQYF. For the CDR3, the DNA is TGTGCCACCAGCAGAGAGAGAGGCGAGCAGTACTTC.

V is TRBV10-3 and J is TRBJ2-5, with 8 bases aligning to TRBD1. The length of the CDR3 is 12 residues. Trimming cost V 5 bases and J 5 bases; bases outside gene matches: 1. CDR1 ENHRY and CDR2 SYGVKD come from the germline V gene. CDR3 protein: CAISRDRETQYF. CDR3 sequence (DNA): TGTGCCATCAGTCGGGACAGGGAGACCCAGTACTTC.

The V and J genes are TRBV28 and TRBJ1-5; no reliable D call. Germline CDR1 reads MDHEN; CDR2 reads SYDVKM. This CDR3 region has 12 residues. V lost 10 bases and J 7 bases, leaving 14 bases between the germline ends. CDR3 loop: CATWYSRQPQHF. The CDR3 DNA reads as TGTGCCACCTGGTACAGTAGGCAGCCCCAGCATTTT. The variable domain in full, with the rest retrieved from reference TRBV28 and TRBJ1-5, is DVKVTQSSRYLVKRTGEKVFLECVQDMDHENMFWYRQDPGLGLRLIYFSYDVKMKEKGDIPEGYSVSREKKERFSLILESASTNQTSMYLCATWYSRQPQHFGDGTRLSIL.

This clonotype appeared a few times. The chain joins TRBV19 to TRBJ1-4, with D perhaps TRBD1 (6 bases). This CDR3 has 16 amino acids. The ends were cut back, 4 bases at V and 7 bases at J, with 19 bases in the middle. Germline loops: CDR1 LNHDA, CDR2 SQIVND (reference sequence). The CDR3 DNA reads TGTGCCAGTAGTAAGAGACAGGAGAGGGTCAGTGAAAAACTGTTTTTT. It specifies CASSKRQERVSEKLFF.

The rearrangement uses TRBV7-9 and TRBJ1-4, with 9 bases that match TRBD1. CDR3 length: 14 residues. V shed 8 bases and J 7 bases; nucleotides not matched to a gene: 8. Germline lookup yields CDR1 SEHNR and CDR2 FQNEAQ (reference sequence). Here the CDR3 reads CASSLGQGLEKLFF. As DNA, the CDR3 is TGTGCCAGCTCCCTGGGACAGGGACTTGAAAAACTGTTTTTT. Full variable domain (missing parts from reference TRBV7-9 and TRBJ1-4): DTGVSQNPRHKITKRGQNVTFRCDPISEHNRLYWYRQTLGQGPEFLTYFQNEAQLEKSRLLSDRFSAERPKGSFSTLEIQRTEQGDSAMYLCASSLGQGLEKLFFGSGTQLSVL.

This chain uses TRBV11-2 with TRBJ2-1, with TRBD1 matching over 9 bases. The CDR3 is 15 amino acids. After removal of 6 bases from V and 6 bases from J, the junction contained 9 bases not matched to a gene. CDR1 and CDR2 from the germline V gene are SGHAT and FQNNGV. The CDR3 here is CASRRPGTGINEQFF. The CDR3 coding sequence is TGTGCCAGCAGGCGTCCCGGGACAGGGATCAATGAGCAGTTCTTC.

This sequence joins TRBV5-1 and TRBJ2-1, with 7 nucleotides matching TRBD2. This CDR3 region has 14 residues. Trimming removed 0 bases from V and 7 bases from J; junction bases left unmatched: 4. Per the germline V gene, CDR1 is SGHRS and CDR2 is YFSETQ. CDR3 nucleotides: TGCGCCAGCAGCTTGGATTTCGGGAGGAATGAGCAGTTCTTC. It encodes CASSLDFGRNEQFF.

This clonotype showed up many times. The chain joins TRBV4-1 to TRBJ2-2; TRBD2 might be the D (5 bases). Germline V gives CDR1 MGHRA, CDR2 YSYEKL. V was cut by 0 bases and J by 1 base, with 9 bases left in between. This CDR3 is built from 16 residues. CDR3 DNA sequence: TGCGCCAGCAGCCAAGAGTCTGCGGGGAACACCGGGGAGCTGTTTTTT. It translates to CASSQESAGNTGELFF.

This clonotype showed up just a few times. The V and J genes are TRBV11-2 and TRBJ1-1; D remains ambiguous. V dropped 0 bases and J dropped 4 bases, with 6 bases sitting between them. Per germline, CDR1 SGHAT and CDR2 FQNNGV. The CDR3 sequence is 13 residues long. Written as DNA, the CDR3 is TGTGCCAGCAGCTTAGACTGGGTCACTGAAGCTTTCTTT. Protein sequence: CASSLDWVTEAFF.

Regarding this clonotype: One end of the junction fails to match germline, which may point to a read error. The rearrangement joins TRBV5-4 to TRBJ1-5, with TRBD1 as a possible D gene (6 bases). The CDR3 contains 16 residues. CDR1 and CDR2 from the germline V gene are SGHNT and YYREEE (reference sequence). The CDR3 here is CASSTGGGPSNRPQHF. The DNA of the CDR3 is TGTGCCAGCAGCACCGGGGGGGGCCCGAGCAATCGGCCCCAGCATTTT.

This sequence joins TRBV29-1 and TRBJ2-1, with a weak D call TRBD2 (5 bases). This CDR3 contains 14 residues. The V end lost 4 bases, the J end lost 0 bases, and 10 bases lay between the germline ends. CDR1 and CDR2 (germline): SQVTM, ANQGSEA. The CDR3 sequence: CSVVTDSSYNEQFF. In DNA form, the CDR3 reads TGCAGCGTTGTGACGGACTCCTCCTACAATGAGCAGTTCTTC.

V is TRBV11-2 and J is TRBJ1-2, with a possible D match to TRBD1 (6 bases). The CDR3 loop spans 16 amino acids. Germline loops: CDR1 SGHAT, CDR2 FQNNGV. V lost 5 bases and J lost 5, with 21 bases in between. The CDR3 DNA reads TGTGCCAGCAGCCCTACGCGCGGGGGGCGGGGGTATGGCTACACCTTC. This encodes CASSPTRGGRGYGYTF. The full variable domain, rest sourced from reference TRBV11-2 and TRBJ1-2, is EAGVAQSPRYKIIEKRQSVAFWCNPISGHATLYWYQQILGQGPKLLIQFQNNGVVDDSQLPKDRFSAERLKGVDSTLKIQPAKLEDSAVYLCASSPTRGGRGYGYTFGSGTRLTVV.

This rearrangement joins TRBV11-2 to TRBJ2-7; a weak D match, TRBD1 (8 bases). Between the trimmed V and J ends, which lost 2 bases and 0 bases, there was a span of 14 bases. The CDR3 sequence is 16 residues long. From germline, CDR1 is SGHAT and CDR2 FQNNGV. The CDR3 nucleotides are TGTGCCAGCAGCTTAACACAGGGGGAGGGCTCCTACGAGCAGTACTTC. Protein sequence: CASSLTQGEGSYEQYF.

The chain joins TRBV7-9 to TRBJ2-7; D call uncertain. The CDR3 runs to 14 residues. Germline CDR1 reads SEHNR; CDR2 reads FQNEAQ (reference sequence). V was shortened by 5 bases and J by 7 bases, with 18 bases between the two germline ends. The CDR3 spells CASSLSEVSGEQYF. The DNA for the CDR3 is TGTGCCAGCAGCCTGTCCGAGGTTTCAGGAGAGCAGTACTTC.

This clonotype came up a few times. This chain uses TRBV6-1 with TRBJ2-7; 7 bases align to TRBD2. With V trimmed by 5 bases and J by 5 bases, 12 bases remained unmatched. This CDR3 region has 15 residues. Per germline, CDR1 MNHNS and CDR2 SASEGT. For the CDR3, the DNA is TGTGCCAGCAGTTACCAGGCCGGGAGGAGCAACGAGCAGTACTTC. It encodes CASSYQAGRSNEQYF.

This clonotype appeared once. The V call is TRBV19, the J call TRBJ1-1; possible D gene TRBD1, 6 bases. V lost 0 bases and J 2 bases, leaving 7 bases between the germline ends. Germline lookup yields CDR1 LNHDA and CDR2 SQIVND (reference sequence). CDR3 size: 14 residues. CDR3 in amino acids: CASSIDRGNTEAFF. CDR3 bases: TGTGCCAGTAGTATAGACAGGGGCAACACTGAAGCTTTCTTT.

The rearrangement joins TRBV10-3 to TRBJ2-1; D may be TRBD1 (5 bases). Germline assignment: CDR1 ENHRY and CDR2 SYGVKD. CDR3 length: 14 amino acids. V lost 0 bases and J lost 6, with 9 bases in between. CDR3 loop: CAISESGVGNEQFF. CDR3 DNA sequence: TGTGCCATCAGTGAGTCAGGGGTCGGCAATGAGCAGTTCTTC.

The sample holds a few counts of this clonotype. V and J are TRBV7-6 and TRBJ2-7, with no clear D. The CDR3 covers 15 residues. The germline gives CDR1 SGHVS, CDR2 FNYEAQ. The germline V and J ends were trimmed by 5 bases and 0 bases, with 14 bases remaining between them. DNA for the CDR3: TGTGCCAGCAGCCTTGACGCGCGAAGCTCCTACGAGCAGTACTTC. It codes for CASSLDARSSYEQYF.